The TCR beta chain described here comes from a study of quantifying T cell responses using KT2 cells. Study details: TCR alpha and beta constant-region primers primed reverse transcription of RNA.

This clonotype showed up many times. Each cDNA got a UMI-containing oligo ligated at its 3' end. First-round PCR used three to five cycles and beta primers RC1.1 and RC1.2 covering TRBC1 and TRBC2. TCRdb used MiXCR to reprocess the UMI-ligation and nested PCR reads, holding one entry per CDR3 protein. The data show 45,000 to 65,000 distinct CDR3 sequences, over 9% seen once. The CDR3 is made up of 16 amino acids. Germline loops: CDR1 LGHNA, CDR2 YNFKEQ. V shed 0 bases, J shed 8 bases, and the junction held 9 bases outside the gene matches. The sequenced sample was PBMCs spiked with cells of the T cell clone KT2. This receptor was identified in a human donor. The chain recombines TRBV4-2 with TRBJ2-1; TRBD2 aligns across 8 bases. This CDR3 is CASSQDKRAGGYEQFF. CDR3 nucleotide sequence: TGTGCCAGCAGCCAAGATAAAAGGGCGGGGGGCTATGAGCAGTTCTTC.